Each of the 23 T cell receptor beta chains below was sequenced from the same sample in a study of cytomegalovirus exposure and HLA in healthy donors. Primers for the PCR totalled 60 Vbeta and 13 Jbeta. Repertoires were generated with immunoSEQ multiplex PCR, while TCRdb's copy carries only in-frame clones and drops some. The data contain approximately 160,000 clones, 68% of them singletons. The sequencing input was PBMCs. All receptors come from a man aged 45 to 65 in good health and CMV-seronegative.

The rearrangement joins TRBV25-1 to TRBJ2-5, with unresolved D. The better agreement between TRBJ2-7 and the DNA end casts doubt on the J call. CDR3 size: 15 residues. Germline CDR1 reads MGHDK; CDR2 reads SYGVNS. As DNA, the CDR3 is TGTGCCAGCAGTGAATCTCGGCCCGGCGGCTACGAGCAGTACTTC. Translation gives CASSESRPGGYEQYF.

This clone was detected only once. This sequence joins TRBV5-1 and TRBJ1-5; TRBD1 agrees at 10 bases. CDR1 and CDR2 (germline): SGHRS, YFSETQ. V was pared by 4 bases and J by 7 bases, with 8 bases of the junction left unmatched. The CDR3 consists of 15 residues. The CDR3 DNA is TGCGCCAGCAGCAGAGGGACAGGGGAACTGCAGCCCCAGCATTTT. Protein product: CASSRGTGELQPQHF.

The chain joins TRBV2 to TRBJ1-5; TRBD1 might be the D (5 bases). The CDR3 totals 13 residues. Germline V gene lookup returns CDR1 SNHLY and CDR2 FYNNEI. Trimming left V 8 bases short and J 7 bases short, with 15 bases between. CDR3 in amino acids: CASSGGGAQPQHF. The DNA for the CDR3 is TGTGCCAGCTCCGGGGGGGGAGCACAGCCCCAGCATTTT.

The CDR3 region is CASSRYLQRTGTNYGYTF. In DNA form, the CDR3 reads TGCGCCAGCAGCCGTTACCTACAACGGACAGGGACTAACTATGGCTACACCTTC. The chain uses TRBV4-1 and TRBJ1-2; 8 bases line up with TRBD1. After removal of 4 bases from V and 0 bases from J, the junction contained 13 bases not matched to a gene. The CDR3 runs to 18 residues. CDR1 is MGHRA, CDR2 YSYEKL, per germline.

V is TRBV19 and J is TRBJ2-7, with 10 bases identical to TRBD1. The V gene end was trimmed by 2 bases and the J gene end by 1 base; junction bases not matched to a gene: 8. From germline, CDR1 is LNHDA and CDR2 SQIVND (reference sequence). The length of the CDR3 is 17 residues. The CDR3 sequence is CASSITPGTGASYEQYF. Here the CDR3 DNA reads TGTGCCAGTAGTATAACCCCCGGGACAGGGGCGTCCTACGAGCAGTACTTC. The variable domain in full, completed from reference TRBV19 and TRBJ2-7, reads DGGITQSPKYLFRKEGQNVTLSCEQNLNHDAMYWYRQDPGQGLRLIYYSQIVNDFQKGDIAEGYSVSREKKESFPLTVTSAQKNPTAFYLCASSITPGTGASYEQYFGPGTRLTVT.

This clone was observed a handful of times. The chain couples TRBV13 to TRBJ2-1, with 9 bases identical to TRBD1. V lost 2 bases, J lost 7 bases, and 3 bases stayed unmatched. The germline CDR1 and CDR2 sequences are PRHDT and FYEKMQ (reference sequence). The CDR3 is 14 amino acids. The CDR3 spells CASSLTGGRNEQFF. CDR3 in DNA: TGTGCCAGCAGCTTAACAGGGGGCCGTAATGAGCAGTTCTTC. The entire variable domain, with the rest obtained from reference TRBV13 and TRBJ2-1, is as follows: AAGVIQSPRHLIKEKRETATLKCYPIPRHDTVYWYQQGPGQDPQFLISFYEKMQSDKGSIPDRFSAQQFSDYHSELNMSSLELGDSALYFCASSLTGGRNEQFFGPGTRLTVL.

V and J are TRBV7-3 and TRBJ2-7; D is perhaps TRBD1 (5 bases). This CDR3 has 13 residues. V was shortened by 3 bases and J by 3 bases, with 9 bases between the two germline ends. CDR1 is SGHTA and CDR2 is FQGTGA in the germline V gene. The CDR3 sequence: CASSLGRDYEQYF. The CDR3, as DNA: TGTGCCAGCAGCTTGGGCAGGGACTACGAGCAGTACTTC.

V usage is TRBV11-2 and J usage is TRBJ2-7, with 7 bases identical to TRBD1. The ends lost 5 bases at V and 7 bases at J; junction bases unmatched: 8. CDR3 length: 13 residues. The V gene's germline CDR1 is SGHAT and CDR2 FQNNGV. DNA for the CDR3: TGTGCCAGCAGCCTAAGGGGGACAGTGGAGCAGTACTTC. This sequence encodes CASSLRGTVEQYF. The variable domain in full, with the rest retrieved from reference TRBV11-2 and TRBJ2-7, is EAGVAQSPRYKIIEKRQSVAFWCNPISGHATLYWYQQILGQGPKLLIQFQNNGVVDDSQLPKDRFSAERLKGVDSTLKIQPAKLEDSAVYLCASSLRGTVEQYFGPGTRLTVT.

The chain uses TRBV28 and TRBJ2-5; 7 nucleotides align to TRBD1. The end of the DNA aligns better with TRBJ2-7, so the J call may be wrong. Germline V lookup: CDR1 MDHEN, CDR2 SYDVKM. This CDR3 comprises 14 residues. The DNA of the CDR3 is TGTGCCAGCCACCCCCCCGGGACAGAGTACGAGCAGTACTTC. Encoded protein: CASHPPGTEYEQYF.

V and J are TRBV19 and TRBJ2-7; D not resolved. Germline CDR1 LNHDA, CDR2 SQIVND (reference sequence). Trimming cost V 1 base and J 0 bases, with 10 bases left between them. The CDR3 is 15 amino acids. CDR3 in amino acids: CASSIGQATSYEQYF. DNA for the CDR3: TGTGCCAGTAGTATAGGCCAGGCGACCTCCTACGAGCAGTACTTC.

In this sample, this clone turned up a few times. The chain is built from TRBV11-3 and TRBJ2-2, with D possibly TRBD1 on 5 matching bases. Germline V gene sequence: CDR1 SGHNT, CDR2 YENEEA. This CDR3 is 13 amino acids long. Trimming took 1 base from V and 10 from J, leaving 10 bases between them. The CDR3 protein is CASSLGSREELFF. The CDR3 region has the DNA TGTGCCAGCAGCTTAGGATCCAGGGAGGAGCTGTTTTTT.

This CDR3 is CASSPRTAGYGYTF. The CDR3, as DNA: TGTGCCAGTAGTCCCCGGACAGCTGGCTATGGCTACACCTTC. The chain recombines TRBV19 with TRBJ1-2, with a weak D call TRBD1 (6 bases). V shed 5 bases and J shed 4 bases, with 14 bases lying between them. The CDR3 is 14 amino acids. The germline V gene encodes CDR1 LNHDA and CDR2 SQIVND (reference sequence).

The chain has TRBV7-9 and TRBJ2-1, with TRBD1 identical over 9 bases. The CDR3 runs 15 residues. The J segment lost 7 bases and the V segment lost 5 bases, leaving 9 bases of the junction unmatched. The germline V gene has CDR1 SEHNR and CDR2 FQNEAQ (reference sequence). The chain's CDR3 is CASSPTGTGTNEQFF. CDR3 in DNA: TGTGCCAGCAGCCCAACCGGGACAGGGACGAATGAGCAGTTCTTC.

In this sample, this clone turned up a few times. The rearrangement uses TRBV5-1 and TRBJ2-7; 9 positions agree with TRBD1. CDR1 SGHRS and CDR2 YFSETQ come from the germline V gene. V lost 1 base, J lost 2 bases, and 4 bases stayed unmatched. The CDR3 totals 15 residues. The DNA for the CDR3 is TGCGCCAGCAGCTTGACAGGGGGCGAACCCTACGAGCAGTACTTC. This encodes CASSLTGGEPYEQYF. Full variable domain (remainder filled in from reference TRBV5-1 and TRBJ2-7): KAGVTQTPRYLIKTRGQQVTLSCSPISGHRSVSWYQQTPGQGLQFLFEYFSETQRNKGNFPGRFSGRQFSNSRSEMNVSTLELGDSALYLCASSLTGGEPYEQYFGPGTRLTVT.

The V and J genes are TRBV7-9 and TRBJ2-1; D may be TRBD2 (6 bases). This CDR3 spans 14 amino acids. V was clipped by 1 base and J by 7 bases, with 11 bases between them. From germline, CDR1 is SEHNR and CDR2 FQNEAQ (reference sequence). CDR3 loop: CASSLEEGRNEQFF. DNA for the CDR3: TGTGCCAGCAGCTTAGAGGAGGGGAGGAATGAGCAGTTCTTC.

This clone was seen more than once but under ten times. V gene TRBV7-9 combines with J gene TRBJ1-6; possibly TRBD1 for D (5 bases). Trimming stripped 2 bases from V and 0 bases from J, with 5 bases between. CDR3 length: 15 amino acids. Germline V gives CDR1 SEHNR, CDR2 FQNEAQ (reference sequence). CDR3 loop: CASSLQGSYNSPLHF. As DNA, the CDR3 is TGTGCCAGCAGCTTACAGGGCTCCTATAATTCACCCCTCCACTTT.

This chain joins TRBV5-4 and TRBJ1-1, with 7 bases matching TRBD1. The CDR3 extends over 12 amino acids. The V gene's germline CDR1 is SGHNT and CDR2 YYREEE (reference sequence). J was trimmed by 6 bases and V by 5 bases; bases with no gene match: 4. The CDR3 bases are TGTGCCAGCAGGCATCAGGGGGCTGAAGCTTTCTTT. Its translation is CASRHQGAEAFF.

This chain uses TRBV7-2 with TRBJ1-2, with 10 positions matching TRBD1. Looked up from germline, CDR1 is SGHTA and CDR2 is FQGNSA. This CDR3 is 16 amino acids long. V was clipped by 3 bases and J by 4 bases; unmatched bases: 8. The CDR3 DNA reads TGTGCCAGCAGCTTGGGACAGGGGCGGAAGAGCTATGGCTACACCTTC. Residues: CASSLGQGRKSYGYTF.

The V and J genes are TRBV4-3 and TRBJ1-2, with 10 bases aligning to TRBD1. Unmatched junction bases numbered 7, after V lost 4 bases and J lost 5 bases. The CDR3 contains 15 residues. Germline CDR1 and CDR2: LGHNA and YSLEER. CDR3: CASSPGQGVKYGYTF. For the CDR3, the DNA is TGCGCCAGCAGCCCCGGACAGGGGGTTAAATATGGCTACACCTTC.

The CDR3 region is CASSTGQGIYEQYF. In DNA form, the CDR3 reads TGCGCCAGCAGCACGGGACAGGGAATCTACGAGCAGTACTTC. This chain links TRBV5-1 with TRBJ2-7; 9 positions match TRBD1. The CDR3 extends over 14 amino acids. Germline trimming cut 4 bases from V and 3 bases from J; bases unmatched to any gene: 5. Germline assignment: CDR1 SGHRS and CDR2 YFSETQ.

This clone was seen just once. The gene calls are TRBV5-1 and TRBJ2-7; perhaps TRBD1 as D (6 bases). This CDR3 contains 15 residues. Trimming stripped 0 bases from V and 10 bases from J, with 20 bases between. CDR1 and CDR2 from the germline V gene are SGHRS and YFSETQ. In DNA, the CDR3 is TGCGCCAGCAGCTTGGCGGGTATTAGGGGGTACGGCCAGTACTTC. It codes for CASSLAGIRGYGQYF.

This clone came up a few times. This chain uses TRBV7-2 with TRBJ2-1, with 9 positions matching TRBD2. The germline V gene has CDR1 SGHTA and CDR2 FQGNSA. The V and J ends lost 5 bases and 4 bases, in that order; junction bases with no gene match: 9. This CDR3 spans 16 amino acids. The CDR3 loop is CASSPGLAGRYNEQFF. CDR3 nucleotides: TGTGCCAGCAGCCCGGGACTAGCCGGCCGATACAATGAGCAGTTCTTC.

Only one count was recorded for this clone. The V and J genes are TRBV19 and TRBJ1-1; possible D gene TRBD1, 6 bases. Germline V gives CDR1 LNHDA, CDR2 SQIVND (reference sequence). The V and J ends lost 5 bases and 5 bases respectively, with 12 bases between them. The CDR3 spans 13 residues. CDR3: CASSQGFGTEAFF. The CDR3 DNA reads TGTGCCAGTAGTCAGGGGTTCGGGACTGAAGCTTTCTTT.